The 28 T cell receptor beta chains presented below share a single source sample, sequenced in a study of shared clonotypes between healthy human individuals. Profiled with immunoSEQ multiplex PCR; TCRdb holds only in-frame clones, not every one. The sample has about 770,000 clones; 55% to 75% are singletons. What was sequenced was memory CD4+ T cells sorted from blood. Documented subset: CD45RA-negative fraction. The source of these receptors is a woman aged 30 to 39 in good health.

J is TRBJ1-1 and V is TRBV28; tentatively, D is TRBD1 (6 bases). Looked up from germline, CDR1 is MDHEN and CDR2 is SYDVKM. This CDR3 region has 14 residues. With 3 bases removed from V and 2 bases from J, the gap between germline ends came to 10 bases. The CDR3 sequence: CASSLGHLNTEAFF. CDR3 bases: TGTGCCAGCAGTTTGGGACACCTAAACACTGAAGCTTTCTTT.

The chain recombines TRBV7-2 with TRBJ2-5; 14 nucleotides line up with TRBD2. V trimming: 4 bases; J trimming: 5 bases; junction bases outside the gene matches: 6. Germline V gives CDR1 SGHTA, CDR2 FQGNSA. There are 16 residues in the CDR3. CDR3 amino acids: CASSSGLAGGEETQYF. The CDR3 nucleotides are TGTGCCAGCAGCTCCGGACTAGCGGGAGGTGAGGAGACCCAGTACTTC.

The chain links TRBV28 to TRBJ1-2, with a possible D match to TRBD1 (5 bases). Germline V gene sequence: CDR1 MDHEN, CDR2 SYDVKM. The germline V and J ends were trimmed by 3 bases and 2 bases, with 10 bases remaining between them. The CDR3 covers 14 residues. The CDR3 nucleotides are TGTGCCAGCAGTTTCCAGGGCTGGAACTATGGCTACACCTTC. This gives the protein CASSFQGWNYGYTF.

The gene calls are TRBV6-1 and TRBJ1-3, with D unresolved. This CDR3 region has 15 residues. The germline V gene has CDR1 MNHNS and CDR2 SASEGT. Trimming pared 2 bases from V and 1 base from J, leaving 9 bases between. In DNA, the CDR3 is TGTGCCAGCAGTGAAAGCAGGTGGTCTGGAAACACCATATATTTT. This codes for CASSESRWSGNTIYF.

The V call is TRBV11-3, the J call TRBJ2-1; TRBD2 might be the D (6 bases). V was pared by 1 base and J by 1 base, with 14 bases between. This CDR3 region has 17 residues. Germline values: CDR1 SGHNT, CDR2 YENEEA. The CDR3 loop reads CASSLALAKGSYNEQFF. The CDR3 nucleotides read TGTGCCAGCAGCTTAGCGCTAGCGAAGGGGTCCTACAATGAGCAGTTCTTC.

The J gene is TRBJ2-1, the V gene TRBV25-1; a weak D match, TRBD2 (6 bases). Trimming shortened V by 10 bases and J by 1 base, and 20 bases separated the two germline ends. The CDR3 spans 16 residues. The V gene's germline CDR1 is MGHDK and CDR2 SYGVNS. CDR3: CATTTTLTSSYNEQFF. The CDR3, as DNA: TGTGCCACCACTACAACACTGACTAGTTCCTACAATGAGCAGTTCTTC.

J is TRBJ1-2 and V is TRBV30; 9 bases map to TRBD1. CDR1 and CDR2 from the germline V gene are GTSNPN and SVGIG (reference sequence). Unmatched junction bases numbered 8, after V lost 8 bases and J lost 7 bases. The CDR3 runs to 12 residues. CDR3: CAGTGGWGGYTF. CDR3 DNA sequence: TGTGCCGGAACAGGGGGCTGGGGTGGCTACACCTTC.

This chain connects TRBV9 to TRBJ2-3, with D possibly being TRBD2 (6 bases). This CDR3 contains 14 residues. CDR1 and CDR2 from the germline V gene are SGDLS and YYNGEE. V dropped 3 bases and J dropped 1 base, with 9 bases sitting between them. The CDR3 DNA sequence: TGTGCCAGCAGCGCCTTAGCGGGCACAGATACGCAGTATTTT. The encoded protein is CASSALAGTDTQYF.

The rearrangement uses TRBV2 and TRBJ2-7; the D gene is possibly TRBD1 (6 bases). Trimming shortened V by 11 bases and J by 7 bases, and 18 bases separated the two germline ends. This CDR3 spans 12 amino acids. Germline V lookup: CDR1 SNHLY, CDR2 FYNNEI. The chain's CDR3 is CAVRQDFGEQYF. Here the CDR3 DNA reads TGTGCCGTAAGACAGGACTTTGGGGAGCAGTACTTC.

The chain recombines TRBV15 with TRBJ2-1; TRBD2 matches at 7 bases. The length of the CDR3 is 15 residues. V lost 1 base and J lost 9; bases outside the gene matches: 9. Germline V gene lookup returns CDR1 LNHNV and CDR2 YYDKDF (reference sequence). The CDR3 DNA sequence: TGTGCCACCAGCAGAGGGGGCGGGAGCTTGGGTGAGCAGTTCTTC. This translates into CATSRGGGSLGEQFF.

With respect to this clone: This likely reflects a read error, since a far larger clone is one base away. The V and J genes are TRBV6-5 and TRBJ2-1; a possible D gene is TRBD2 (5 bases). Germline V gene data show CDR1 as MNHEY and CDR2 as SVGAGI. The CDR3 has 12 amino acids. V lost 6 bases and J 2 bases, leaving 5 bases between the germline ends. The CDR3: CASREAYNEQFF. The CDR3, as DNA: TGTGCCAGCAGGGAGGCCTACAATGAGCAGTTCTTC.

This clone occurred a few times. The chain joins TRBV30 to TRBJ1-1, with 9 positions matching TRBD1. Germline loops: CDR1 GTSNPN, CDR2 SVGIG (reference sequence). The CDR3 has 14 residues. After removal of 3 bases from V and 5 bases from J, the junction contained 7 bases not matched to a gene. DNA for the CDR3: TGTGCCTGGAGGTCTACGGGACAGGGAACTGAAGCTTTCTTT. Translating it yields CAWRSTGQGTEAFF.

This chain uses TRBV14 with TRBJ2-1; D uncertain. V was cut by 1 base and J by 15 bases, with 16 bases left in between. The length of the CDR3 is 13 residues. Looked up from germline, CDR1 is SGHDN and CDR2 is FVKESK. CDR3 nucleotide sequence: TGTGCCAGCAGCCAAGGCAACACCCGCTTCAGGTTCTTC. Its protein product is CASSQGNTRFRFF.

The chain employs TRBV11-2 and TRBJ1-4, with 8 nucleotides matching TRBD1. This CDR3 spans 15 amino acids. Unmatched junction bases numbered 9, after V lost 6 bases and J lost 6 bases. Germline CDR1 SGHAT, CDR2 FQNNGV. The DNA for the CDR3 is TGTGCCAGCAGATCAGCCAGGGGGCGGGATGAAAAACTGTTTTTT. Translation gives CASRSARGRDEKLFF.

The genes are TRBV7-9 and TRBJ2-1; 11 bases match TRBD2. In germline, CDR1 is SEHNR, CDR2 FQNEAQ (reference sequence). CDR3 size: 17 residues. The V and J ends lost 1 base and 3 bases, in that order; junction bases with no gene match: 5. This CDR3 is CASSLGNSGRDYNEQFF. In DNA form, the CDR3 reads TGTGCCAGCAGCTTAGGGAATAGCGGGAGGGACTACAATGAGCAGTTCTTC.

In this sample, this clone turned up a few times. This chain joins TRBV5-1 and TRBJ2-5; the D is unclear. Per the germline V gene, CDR1 is SGHRS and CDR2 is YFSETQ. The CDR3 is 14 residues long. V lost 2 bases and J lost 1, with 9 bases in between. In DNA form, the CDR3 reads TGCGCCAGCAGCTTTTCACAGAGCCAAGAGACCCAGTACTTC. Translated, it gives CASSFSQSQETQYF.

The V gene is TRBV6-6, the J gene TRBJ1-1; TRBD1 aligns across 7 bases. With 5 bases clipped from V and 1 base from J, the junction kept 7 bases outside the gene matches. There are 15 residues in the CDR3. Germline assignment: CDR1 MNHNY and CDR2 SVGAGI (reference sequence). The CDR3 reads CASSRTGMRNTEAFF. For the CDR3, the DNA is TGTGCCAGCAGTAGGACAGGTATGCGGAACACTGAAGCTTTCTTT.

In DNA form, the CDR3 reads TGTGCCAGCAGCGCGGGGACGTCGTTTGATCAGCCCCAGCATTTT. Its translation: CASSAGTSFDQPQHF. The chain combines TRBV9 with TRBJ1-5, with D possibly TRBD1 on 5 matching bases. Germline assignment: CDR1 SGDLS and CDR2 YYNGEE. This CDR3 has 15 amino acids. Trimming left V 3 bases short and J 5 bases short, with 15 bases between.

The J gene is TRBJ1-2, the V gene TRBV5-4; D remains unclear. Germline CDR1 reads SGHNT; CDR2 reads YYREEE (reference sequence). Trimming removed 0 bases at V and 8 bases at J, with 5 bases between. This CDR3 has 11 amino acids. The CDR3 DNA reads TGTGCCAGCAGCTTGGAAGGGGGCTACACCTTC. Its translation is CASSLEGGYTF.

The chain is built from TRBV28 and TRBJ1-5; D remains unclear. The germline CDR1 and CDR2 sequences are MDHEN and SYDVKM. This CDR3 comprises 16 residues. Trimming took off 6 bases at V and 1 base at J, with 16 bases between the two ends. CDR3 loop: CASSLRGRRSNQPQHF. CDR3 DNA sequence: TGTGCCAGCAGCCTCCGCGGGCGGCGGAGCAATCAGCCCCAGCATTTT.

The chain has TRBV19 and TRBJ1-2; 7 bases fit TRBD1. Germline CDR1 and CDR2: LNHDA and SQIVND (reference sequence). Losses at the gene ends were 3 bases for V and 8 bases for J; bases not matched to a gene: 6. The CDR3 sequence is 13 residues long. CDR3 sequence (DNA): TGTGCCAGTAGTATGGACAGGTATGGCGGCTACACCTTC. It is translated as CASSMDRYGGYTF.

This chain links TRBV5-1 with TRBJ1-4; no clear D. V dropped 2 bases and J dropped 6 bases, with 8 bases sitting between them. Germline CDR1 reads SGHRS; CDR2 reads YFSETQ. The CDR3 is 13 residues long. CDR3 loop: CASSFEPYEKLFF. CDR3 nucleotide sequence: TGCGCCAGCAGCTTTGAACCTTATGAAAAACTGTTTTTT.

The chain links TRBV5-1 to TRBJ2-5; no firm D call. The CDR3 covers 15 residues. Germline V gives CDR1 SGHRS, CDR2 YFSETQ. V dropped 0 bases and J dropped 5 bases, with 14 bases sitting between them. The CDR3 coding sequence is TGCGCCAGCAGCTTGGGGTCTCCGCCACGGGAGACCCAGTACTTC. Translated: CASSLGSPPRETQYF.

The chain recombines TRBV28 with TRBJ1-2; TRBD1 matches at 7 bases. CDR3 length: 14 amino acids. Germline CDR1 MDHEN, CDR2 SYDVKM. The junction had 6 bases not matched to a gene; V was cut back by 6 bases and J by 2 bases. This chain's CDR3 is CASSSLTGNYGYTF. The CDR3 nucleotides are TGTGCCAGCAGCAGCCTGACAGGGAACTATGGCTACACCTTC.

This chain joins TRBV4-1 and TRBJ2-3; D call uncertain. Per germline, CDR1 MGHRA and CDR2 YSYEKL. The V gene lost 5 bases and the J gene lost 6 bases, with 9 bases spanning the gap. The CDR3 covers 12 residues. CDR3 protein: CASSFIGDTQYF. DNA of the CDR3: TGCGCCAGCAGCTTTATCGGGGATACGCAGTATTTT.

The rearrangement links TRBV4-2 to TRBJ1-5; D remains ambiguous. The CDR3 sequence is 15 residues long. Germline V gene lookup returns CDR1 LGHNA and CDR2 YNFKEQ. Deletions cut 0 bases from V and 5 bases from J, with 11 bases between. The chain's CDR3 is CASSQDGNSYQPQHF. The CDR3 nucleotides read TGTGCCAGCAGCCAAGATGGTAATTCGTATCAGCCCCAGCATTTT.

The chain uses TRBV6-6 and TRBJ2-5; D not certain. The germline gives CDR1 MNHNY, CDR2 SVGAGI (reference sequence). CDR3 size: 15 residues. Trimming stripped 6 bases from V and 0 bases from J, with 14 bases between. CDR3 nucleotide sequence: TGTGCCAGCAGCCCCCATTCGGCAAACCAAGAGACCCAGTACTTC. Its translation is CASSPHSANQETQYF.

This clone was found once. This chain links TRBV6-5 with TRBJ1-3; TRBD1 matches at 8 bases. Germline values: CDR1 MNHEY, CDR2 SVGAGI. CDR3 length equals 14 residues. Trimming at V came to 5 bases and at J to 6 bases, leaving 6 bases not matched to a gene. In DNA form, the CDR3 reads TGTGCCAGCAGTGGGACGGACAGGGCAAACACCATATATTTT. Protein sequence: CASSGTDRANTIYF.